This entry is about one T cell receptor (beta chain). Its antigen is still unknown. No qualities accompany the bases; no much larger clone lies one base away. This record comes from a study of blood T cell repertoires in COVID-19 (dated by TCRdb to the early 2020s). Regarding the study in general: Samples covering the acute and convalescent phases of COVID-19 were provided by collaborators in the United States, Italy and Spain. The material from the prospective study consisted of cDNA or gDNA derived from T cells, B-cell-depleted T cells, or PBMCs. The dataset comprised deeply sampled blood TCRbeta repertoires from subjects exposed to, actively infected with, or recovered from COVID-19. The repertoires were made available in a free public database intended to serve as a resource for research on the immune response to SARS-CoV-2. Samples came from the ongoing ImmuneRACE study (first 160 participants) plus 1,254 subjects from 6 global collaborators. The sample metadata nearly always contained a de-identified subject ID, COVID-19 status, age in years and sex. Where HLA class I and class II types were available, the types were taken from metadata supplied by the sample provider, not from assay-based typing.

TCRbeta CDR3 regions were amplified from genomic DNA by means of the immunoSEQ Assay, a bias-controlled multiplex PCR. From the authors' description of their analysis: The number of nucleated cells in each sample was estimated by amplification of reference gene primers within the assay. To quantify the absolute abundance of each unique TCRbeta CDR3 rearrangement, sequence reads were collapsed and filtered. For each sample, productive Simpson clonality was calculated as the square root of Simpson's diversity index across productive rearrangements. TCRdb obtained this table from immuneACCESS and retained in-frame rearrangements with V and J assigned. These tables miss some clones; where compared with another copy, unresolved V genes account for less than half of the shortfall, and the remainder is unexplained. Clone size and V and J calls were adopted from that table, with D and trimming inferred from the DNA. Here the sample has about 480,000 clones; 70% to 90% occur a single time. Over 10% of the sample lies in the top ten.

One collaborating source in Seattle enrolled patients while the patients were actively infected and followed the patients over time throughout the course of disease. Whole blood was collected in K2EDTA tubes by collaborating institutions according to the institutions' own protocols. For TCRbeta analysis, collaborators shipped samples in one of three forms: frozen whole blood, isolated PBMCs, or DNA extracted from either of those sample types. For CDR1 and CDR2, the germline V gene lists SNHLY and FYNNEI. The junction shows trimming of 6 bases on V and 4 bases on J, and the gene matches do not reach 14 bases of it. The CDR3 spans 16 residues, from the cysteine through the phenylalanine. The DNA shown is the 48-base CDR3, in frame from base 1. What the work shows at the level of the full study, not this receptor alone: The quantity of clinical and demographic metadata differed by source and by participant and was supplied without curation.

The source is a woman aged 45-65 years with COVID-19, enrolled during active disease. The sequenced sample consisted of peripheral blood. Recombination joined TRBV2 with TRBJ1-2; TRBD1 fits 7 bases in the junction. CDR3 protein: CASRGVGTDYIYGYTF. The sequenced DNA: TGTGCCAGCAGGGGCGTCGGGACAGACTATATCTATGGCTACACCTTC.